The rows below give T cell receptor beta chains drawn from one sample of a study of beta chain features in type 1 diabetes. Libraries were prepared by immunoSEQ multiplex PCR; TCRdb keeps only in-frame clonotypes and omits some of them. Counted here are some 300,000 clones, under 8.5% occurring once; the ten biggest clones make up roughly 0.94%. The specimen sequenced was central memory CD4+ T cells from blood. The receptors were sampled from a woman under 30 in good health. CDR3s include the opening cysteine and the closing phenylalanine or tryptophan. Fields, in order: clone size, V gene, D gene, J gene, CDR3 protein, CDR3 DNA. D genes are given only for firm matches. The size of a clone is reported for some rows only, either as once, few or many, or as a class for expanded clones.

size: few; V: TRBV4-3; D: NA; J: TRBJ1-2; CDR3: CASSQEVTAYPGYTF; DNA: TGCGCCAGCAGCCAAGAAGTGACAGCTTACCCTGGCTACACCTTC
size: NA; V: TRBV7-9; D: NA; J: TRBJ2-7; CDR3: CASSLESGYEQYF; DNA: TGTGCCAGCAGCTTAGAATCCGGCTACGAGCAGTACTTC
size: NA; V: TRBV30; D: NA; J: TRBJ2-5; CDR3: CAWSVGRQETQYF; DNA: TGTGCCTGGAGTGTGGGGCGCCAAGAGACCCAGTACTTC
size: many; V: TRBV28; D: TRBD1; J: TRBJ1-4; CDR3: CASTLSGTGGGKLFF; DNA: TGTGCCAGCACCCTATCAGGGACAGGGGGCGGAAAACTGTTTTTT
size: many; V: TRBV7-2; D: NA; J: TRBJ2-5; CDR3: CASSLVRRETQYF; DNA: TGTGCCAGCAGCTTAGTTCGGAGGGAGACCCAGTACTTC
size: few; V: TRBV18; D: NA; J: TRBJ2-7; CDR3: CASSPPSALVYEQYF; DNA: TGTGCCAGCTCACCACCGTCGGCCCTAGTCTACGAGCAGTACTTC
size: few; V: TRBV11-1; D: NA; J: TRBJ1-1; CDR3: CASSPQVTGAFF; DNA: TGTGCCAGCAGCCCCCAGGTGACGGGAGCTTTCTTT
size: few; V: TRBV6-5; D: NA; J: TRBJ2-1; CDR3: CASSPRHPTSNEQFF; DNA: TGTGCCAGCAGCCCGAGACACCCGACCTCGAATGAGCAGTTCTTC
size: NA; V: TRBV4-3; D: NA; J: TRBJ1-4; CDR3: CASSQVREKLFF; DNA: TGCGCCAGCAGCCAAGTTCGAGAAAAACTGTTTTTT
size: NA; V: TRBV2; D: TRBD1; J: TRBJ1-4; CDR3: CASRDLGQGGEKLFF; DNA: TGTGCCAGCAGGGACCTGGGACAGGGGGGGGAAAAACTGTTTTTT
size: NA; V: TRBV4-2; D: NA; J: TRBJ2-3; CDR3: CASSRSGDTQYF; DNA: TGTGCCAGCAGCCGTTCCGGAGATACGCAGTATTTT
size: NA; V: TRBV7-2; D: TRBD1; J: TRBJ1-1; CDR3: CASSPTGVGEAFF; DNA: TGTGCCAGCAGCCCGACAGGGGTCGGTGAAGCTTTCTTT
size: NA; V: TRBV6-4; D: TRBD1; J: TRBJ1-1; CDR3: CASSATGVTEAFF; DNA: TGTGCCAGCAGTGCAACAGGGGTCACTGAAGCTTTCTTT
size: NA; V: TRBV5-4; D: NA; J: TRBJ2-3; CDR3: CASRNRGNRDTQYF; DNA: TGTGCCAGCAGAAACCGGGGCAATAGAGATACGCAGTATTTT
size: few; V: TRBV7-2; D: NA; J: TRBJ1-6; CDR3: CASSLGLGTSAPLHF; DNA: TGTGCCAGCAGCTTAGGGTTGGGTACATCGGCACCCCTCCACTTT
size: few; V: TRBV27; D: NA; J: TRBJ1-4; CDR3: CASRDNTGYGVEKLFF; DNA: TGTGCCAGCAGAGATAACACAGGTTATGGGGTCGAAAAACTGTTTTTT
size: NA; V: TRBV5-4; D: NA; J: TRBJ2-1; CDR3: CASSFPTPTEQFF; DNA: TGTGCCAGCAGCTTCCCGACTCCCACTGAGCAGTTCTTC
size: many; V: TRBV7-2; D: TRBD2; J: TRBJ2-6; CDR3: CASSPGGSGANVLTF; DNA: TGTGCCAGCAGCCCGGGGGGCTCTGGGGCCAACGTCCTGACTTTC
size: NA; V: TRBV4-1; D: NA; J: TRBJ2-1; CDR3: CASSQDRGEVTEQFF; DNA: TGCGCCAGCAGCCAAGATCGAGGGGAGGTTACTGAGCAGTTCTTC
size: NA; V: TRBV2; D: NA; J: TRBJ2-3; CDR3: CASSMTISTDTQYF; DNA: TGTGCCAGCAGTATGACAATTAGCACAGATACGCAGTATTTT
size: once; V: TRBV7-2; D: TRBD1; J: TRBJ2-2; CDR3: CASSSQGAQNTGELFF; DNA: TGTGCCAGCAGCTCACAGGGGGCGCAGAACACCGGGGAGCTGTTTTTT
size: few; V: TRBV15; D: NA; J: TRBJ1-1; CDR3: CATTQERVTTEAFF; DNA: TGTGCCACCACACAGGAAAGAGTAACGACTGAAGCTTTCTTT
size: NA; V: TRBV30; D: NA; J: TRBJ1-1; CDR3: CAWIRRQSGDTEAFF; DNA: TGTGCCTGGATTCGGCGACAGAGTGGGGACACTGAAGCTTTCTTT